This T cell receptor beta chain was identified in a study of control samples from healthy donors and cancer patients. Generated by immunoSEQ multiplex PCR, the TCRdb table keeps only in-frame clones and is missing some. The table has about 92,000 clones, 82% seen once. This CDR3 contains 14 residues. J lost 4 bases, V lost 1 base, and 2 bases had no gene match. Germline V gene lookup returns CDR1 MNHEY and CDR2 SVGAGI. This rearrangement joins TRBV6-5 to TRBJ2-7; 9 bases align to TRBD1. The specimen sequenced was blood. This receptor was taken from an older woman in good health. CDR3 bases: TGTGCCAGCAGTTACTACGACAGGGGGTACGAGCAGTACTTC. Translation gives CASSYYDRGYEQYF.